This T cell receptor (beta chain) was captured by sequencing in a study of T cell clones after liver transplantation. Sequencing used immunoSEQ multiplex PCR; TCRdb keeps in-frame clones, though not all of them. The sample gives about 11,000 clones, about 76% of which show up once; roughly 24% is in the top ten. The receptor's source is a human patient who received a liver transplant. Some T cells may be transferred from the graft donor. Sequencing used CD4+ T cells from blood, obtained 32 months after liver transplant.

The CDR3 DNA reads TGTGCCAGCAGTTTCGGGACACCCAACACTGAAGCTTTCTTT. Its protein product is CASSFGTPNTEAFF. The chain joins TRBV27 to TRBJ1-1, with a weak D call TRBD1 (6 bases). The germline V and J ends were trimmed by 3 bases and 2 bases, with 10 bases remaining between them. The CDR3 is 14 residues long. CDR1 MNHEY and CDR2 SMNVEV come from the germline V gene (reference sequence).